This T cell receptor (beta chain) was profiled in a study of T cell changes during pregnancy in multiple sclerosis. TCRdb keeps only in-frame clones here, not all; method: immunoSEQ multiplex PCR. The repertoire holds fewer than 60,000 clones, approximately 89% seen once, with 3.6% in the top ten. The V gene's germline CDR1 is LGHNA and CDR2 YSLEER. V was cut by 0 bases and J by 8 bases, with 22 bases left in between. This CDR3 comprises 17 residues. The material was peripheral blood, obtained after pregnancy. The rearrangement uses TRBV4-3 and TRBJ1-2; maybe TRBD1 (6 bases). The source is a female donor in good health, enrolled as a control in a pregnancy study. The CDR3 coding sequence is TGCGCCAGCAGCCAAGATCTCGTGGGACAACAAGAAAACGGCTACACCTTC. It translates to CASSQDLVGQQENGYTF.